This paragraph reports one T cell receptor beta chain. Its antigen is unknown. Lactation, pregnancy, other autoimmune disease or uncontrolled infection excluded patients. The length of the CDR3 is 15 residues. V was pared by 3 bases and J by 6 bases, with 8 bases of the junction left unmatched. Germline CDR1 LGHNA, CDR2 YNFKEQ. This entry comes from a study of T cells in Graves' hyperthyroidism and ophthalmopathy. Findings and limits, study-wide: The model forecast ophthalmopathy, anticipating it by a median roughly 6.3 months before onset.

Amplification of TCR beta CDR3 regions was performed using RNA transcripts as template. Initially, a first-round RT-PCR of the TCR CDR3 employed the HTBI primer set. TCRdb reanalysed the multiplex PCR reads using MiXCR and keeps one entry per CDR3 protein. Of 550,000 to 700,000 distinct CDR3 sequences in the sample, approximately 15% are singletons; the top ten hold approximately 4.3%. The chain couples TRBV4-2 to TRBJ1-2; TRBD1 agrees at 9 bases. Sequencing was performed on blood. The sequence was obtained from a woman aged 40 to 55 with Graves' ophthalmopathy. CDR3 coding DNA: TGTGCCAGCAGCCAGGGCAGGGACAGGGCGAATGGCTACACCTTC. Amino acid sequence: CASSQGRDRANGYTF.